These 9 T cell receptor beta chains came from one sample sequenced in a study of identical twins. TCRdb re-analysed the 5' RACE reads in MiXCR, keeping a single row per CDR3 protein. The sample includes some 97,000 distinct CDR3 sequences, under 7% of them seen just once. The specimen was memory T cells sorted from blood. The receptor source for this set is a woman aged 50 to 60 in good health.

At least ten counts were recorded for this clonotype. The chain carries TRBV20-1 and TRBJ2-3, with 7 bases aligning to TRBD1. The trim removed 6 bases at V and 0 bases at J, leaving 6 bases unmatched. This CDR3 is 14 amino acids long. The germline V gene has CDR1 DFQATT and CDR2 SNEGSKA (reference sequence). CDR3 nucleotides: TGCAGTGCCGAGACAGGGTTGAGCACAGATACGCAGTATTTT. Translated, it gives CSAETGLSTDTQYF.

In this sample, this clonotype turned up a few times. The chain combines TRBV5-1 with TRBJ2-7; 8 bases line up with TRBD1. The CDR3 sequence is 13 residues long. Trimming at V came to 3 bases and at J to 6 bases, leaving 5 bases not matched to a gene. Germline CDR1 is SGHRS and CDR2 is YFSETQ. CDR3 region: CASSSNRGSEQYF. As DNA, the CDR3 is TGCGCCAGCAGCTCCAACAGGGGGTCCGAGCAGTACTTC.

In its sample, this clonotype was seen many times. This rearrangement joins TRBV6-6 to TRBJ2-5, with D perhaps matching TRBD1 (6 bases). The germline CDR1 and CDR2 sequences are MNHNY and SVGAGI (reference sequence). Trimming shortened V by 0 bases and J by 0 bases, and 17 bases separated the two germline ends. CDR3 size: 18 residues. The CDR3 region is CASSYSGQGRLYQETQYF. CDR3 nucleotides: TGTGCCAGCAGTTACTCCGGCCAGGGGCGACTGTACCAAGAGACCCAGTACTTC.

This clonotype has at least ten counts. The chain is built from TRBV6-1 and TRBJ1-5, with D possibly TRBD1 on 5 matching bases. CDR3 length equals 15 residues. V shed 6 bases and J shed 0 bases, with 12 bases lying between them. Per germline, CDR1 MNHNS and CDR2 SASEGT. The CDR3 sequence: CASSVGGNSNQPQHF. The CDR3, as DNA: TGTGCCAGCAGCGTTGGGGGGAATAGCAATCAGCCCCAGCATTTT.

This clonotype was detected ten times or more. The chain links TRBV3-1 to TRBJ1-1, with TRBD1 matching over 7 bases. The CDR3 consists of 14 residues. V gave up 3 bases and J gave up 4 bases; unmatched junction bases: 5. Germline V gene lookup returns CDR1 LGHDT and CDR2 YNNKEL (reference sequence). Here the CDR3 DNA reads TGTGCCAGCAGCCATCAGGGGGAGGGCACTGAAGCTTTCTTT. Protein: CASSHQGEGTEAFF. Full variable domain (rest looked up from reference TRBV3-1 and TRBJ1-1): DTAVSQTPKYLVTQMGNDKSIKCEQNLGHDTMYWYKQDSKKFLKIMFSYNNKELIINETVPNRFSPKSPDKAHLNLHINSLELGDSAVYFCASSHQGEGTEAFFGQGTRLTVV.

This chain uses TRBV5-4 with TRBJ2-3; 9 bases fit TRBD2. This CDR3 comprises 17 residues. Germline CDR1 SGHNT, CDR2 YYREEE (reference sequence). V trimming: 2 bases; J trimming: 5 bases; junction bases outside the gene matches: 12. CDR3 in amino acids: CASSFWDSGGGGDTQYF. In nucleotides, the CDR3 is TGTGCCAGCAGCTTCTGGGATAGCGGGGGTGGGGGAGATACGCAGTATTTT. The full variable domain, completed using reference TRBV5-4 and TRBJ2-3, is ETGVTQSPTHLIKTRGQQVTLRCSSQSGHNTVSWYQQALGQGPQFIFQYYREEENGRGNFPPRFSGLQFPNYSSELNVNALELDDSALYLCASSFWDSGGGGDTQYFGPGTRLTVL.

In this sample, this clonotype turned up a few times. The chain combines TRBV4-2 with TRBJ2-5; TRBD1 is a possible D gene (5 bases). The germline gives CDR1 LGHNA, CDR2 YNFKEQ. Trimming took 1 base from V and 2 from J, leaving 14 bases between them. This CDR3 has 16 amino acids. This CDR3 reads CASSQVGQRIQETQYF. The CDR3 DNA follows: TGTGCCAGCAGCCAAGTGGGGCAGCGAATACAAGAGACCCAGTACTTC.

This clonotype occurred a few times. This chain connects TRBV19 to TRBJ2-2; D not certain. The CDR3 totals 14 residues. Trimming pared 6 bases from V and 0 bases from J, leaving 8 bases between. CDR1 is LNHDA and CDR2 is SQIVND in the germline V gene (reference sequence). This CDR3 reads CASRVGTNTGELFF. As DNA, the CDR3 is TGTGCCAGTAGGGTGGGTACGAACACCGGGGAGCTGTTTTTT. The whole variable domain, remainder taken from reference TRBV19 and TRBJ2-2, is DGGITQSPKYLFRKEGQNVTLSCEQNLNHDAMYWYRQDPGQGLRLIYYSQIVNDFQKGDIAEGYSVSREKKESFPLTVTSAQKNPTAFYLCASRVGTNTGELFFGEGSRLTVL.

This clonotype was recorded at least ten times. The chain recombines TRBV12-3 or TRBV12-4 with TRBJ1-2; a possible D gene is TRBD1 (5 bases). The V end lost 5 bases, the J end lost 8 bases, and 12 bases lay between the germline ends. The CDR3 runs to 12 residues. DNA for the CDR3: TGTGCCAGCAGTGGGGGAGGAGGCGGCTACACCTTC. It yields the protein CASSGGGGGYTF.